A selection of T cell receptor beta chains follows, all from one sample in a study of blood T cell repertoires in COVID-19. The data were produced by immunoSEQ multiplex PCR, yet TCRdb's version contains in-frame clones alone and is incomplete. The table includes around 170,000 clones, about four fifths detected once. Sequencing was performed on peripheral blood. The receptors derive from a man aged 65 to 79 who had recovered from COVID-19. CDR3s include the opening cysteine and the closing phenylalanine or tryptophan.

CDR3,V
CASSPQETGANTGELFF,TRBV18
CASSLVTGLGQYF,TRBV28
CATSRDPTGNTEAFF,TRBV15
CSGRGAGELFF,TRBV29-1
CASSLGQYQETQYF,TRBV7-2
CASSEGARGYTF,TRBV3-1/TRBV3-2
CASGRAGVRELFF,TRBV27
CASSLAPSGVYGYTF,TRBV5-1
CASSGDRDTEAFF,TRBV2
CSASQGISYNEQFF,TRBV20-1
CASSLSTDNYGYTF,TRBV5-1
CASSQFAGELFF,TRBV3-1/TRBV3-2
CASSLQNPDTQYF,TRBV4-1
CASSWATSGGYNEQFF,TRBV7-2
CAWSVGLAGDAQYF,TRBV30
CASSLAGTSGATGELFF,TRBV7-6
CASSQGQGPGYEQYF,TRBV4-1